This paragraph covers one TCR beta chain sequence. Profiling relied on immunoSEQ multiplex PCR, and the TCRdb table lists in-frame clones only, not all of them. Of some 170,000 clones listed, 87% are singletons. This CDR3 is built from 14 residues. Germline CDR1 SNHLY, CDR2 FYNNEI. The V end was cut by 7 bases, the J end by 7 bases, with 19 bases between. The source of the sample is a study of blood T cell repertoires in COVID-19. The sample consisted of peripheral blood. The rearrangement joins TRBV2 to TRBJ1-2; D gene uncertain. This receptor was identified in a woman in her seventies with COVID-19, enrolled during active disease. DNA for the CDR3: TGTGCCAGCAACGTGATCGAGGCATTCGGTGGCTACACCTTC. Its protein is CASNVIEAFGGYTF.